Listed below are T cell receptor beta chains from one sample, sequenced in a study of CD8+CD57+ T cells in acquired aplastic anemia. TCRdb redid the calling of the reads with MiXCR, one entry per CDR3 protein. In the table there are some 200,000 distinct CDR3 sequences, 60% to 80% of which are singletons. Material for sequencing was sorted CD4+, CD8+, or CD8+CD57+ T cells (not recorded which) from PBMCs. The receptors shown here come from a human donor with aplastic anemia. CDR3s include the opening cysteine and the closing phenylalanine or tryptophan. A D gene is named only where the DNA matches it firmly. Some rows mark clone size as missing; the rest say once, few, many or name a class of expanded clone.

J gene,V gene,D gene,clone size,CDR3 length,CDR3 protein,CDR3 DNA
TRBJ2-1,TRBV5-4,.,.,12,CASSLGGAEQFF,TGTGCCAGCAGCCTGGGAGGAGCTGAGCAGTTCTTC
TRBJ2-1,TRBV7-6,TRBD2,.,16,CASSLEGTSAYNEQFF,TGTGCCAGCAGCTTAGAGGGGACTAGCGCCTACAATGAGCAGTTCTTC
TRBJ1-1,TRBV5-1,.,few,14,CASSSPTVNTEAFF,TGCGCCAGCTCAAGCCCTACGGTGAACACTGAAGCTTTCTTT
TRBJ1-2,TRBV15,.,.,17,CATSRAPYKPSPYGYTF,TGTGCCACCAGCAGAGCACCGTATAAGCCCTCCCCCTATGGCTACACCTTC
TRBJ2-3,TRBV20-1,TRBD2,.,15,CSAPAISGRSDTQYF,TGCAGTGCCCCCGCAATTAGCGGGAGGTCAGATACGCAGTATTTT
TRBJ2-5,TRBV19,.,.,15,CASSPGGHHQETQYF,TGTGCCAGTAGTCCTGGGGGACACCACCAAGAGACCCAGTACTTC
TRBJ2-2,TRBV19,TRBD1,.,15,CASSTGQALTGELFF,TGTGCCAGTAGTACAGGACAGGCACTCACCGGGGAGCTGTTTTTT
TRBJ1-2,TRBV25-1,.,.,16,CASSEWDRDTYYGYTF,TGTGCCAGCAGTGAATGGGACCGGGACACCTACTATGGCTACACCTTC
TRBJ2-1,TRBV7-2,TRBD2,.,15,CASSFGLAGVYEQFF,TGTGCCAGCAGCTTCGGACTAGCGGGAGTGTATGAGCAGTTCTTC
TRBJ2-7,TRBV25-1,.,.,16,CASRGGRGGDFYEQYF,TGTGCCAGCAGGGGTGGGCGCGGCGGCGACTTCTACGAGCAGTACTTC
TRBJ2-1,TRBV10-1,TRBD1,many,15,CASSDSGQGLNEQFF,TGCGCCAGCAGTGATTCGGGACAGGGGTTGAATGAGCAGTTCTTC
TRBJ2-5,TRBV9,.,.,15,CASSVGGQLQETQYF,TGTGCCAGCAGCGTAGGGGGGCAGTTACAAGAGACCCAGTACTTC
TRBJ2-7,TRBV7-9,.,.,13,CASSHSGSYEQYF,TGTGCCAGCAGCCATTCAGGGTCCTACGAGCAGTACTTC
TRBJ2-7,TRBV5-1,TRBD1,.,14,CASSSGTGDYEQYF,TGCGCCAGCAGCTCCGGGACAGGAGATTACGAGCAGTACTTC
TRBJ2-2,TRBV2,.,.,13,CASSVSSTGELFF,TGTGCCAGCAGTGTTTCCAGTACCGGGGAGCTGTTTTTT
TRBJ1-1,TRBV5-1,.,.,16,CASSSWTSTLNTEAFF,TGCGCCAGCAGCTCCTGGACGTCTACCTTGAACACTGAAGCTTTCTTT